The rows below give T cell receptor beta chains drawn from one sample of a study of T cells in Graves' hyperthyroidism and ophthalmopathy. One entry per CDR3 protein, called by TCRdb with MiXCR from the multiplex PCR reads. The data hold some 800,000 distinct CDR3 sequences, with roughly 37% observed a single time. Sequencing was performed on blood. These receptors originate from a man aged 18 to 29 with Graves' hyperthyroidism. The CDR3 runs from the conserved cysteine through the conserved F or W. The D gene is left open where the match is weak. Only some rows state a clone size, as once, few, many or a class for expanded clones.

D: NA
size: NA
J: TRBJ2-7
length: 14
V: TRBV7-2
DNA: TGTGCCAGCAGCCTATTCCGTGGGACCTACGAGCAGTACTTC
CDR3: CASSLFRGTYEQYF

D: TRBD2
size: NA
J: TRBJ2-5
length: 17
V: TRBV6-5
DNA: TGTGCCAGCAGCGCTCCTCGGGGTAGCGGGGGACAAGAGACCCAGTACTTC
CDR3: CASSAPRGSGGQETQYF

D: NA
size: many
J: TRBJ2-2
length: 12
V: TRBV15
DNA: TGTGCCACCAGCAGGTTACTCGGGGAGCTGTTTTTT
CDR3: CATSRLLGELFF

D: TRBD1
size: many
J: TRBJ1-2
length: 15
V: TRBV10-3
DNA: TGTGCCATCAGAACGGGGACAGCAGAATTCTATGGCTACACCTTC
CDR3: CAIRTGTAEFYGYTF

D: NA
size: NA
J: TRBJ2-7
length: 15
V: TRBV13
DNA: TGTGCCAGCAGCTCCCCCCTAACAGGGCTTTACGAGCAGTACTTC
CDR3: CASSSPLTGLYEQYF

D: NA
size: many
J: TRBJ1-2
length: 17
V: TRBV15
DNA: TGTGCCACCAGCAGAGCTGACCCGGGAGAATACTCGTATGGCTACACCTTC
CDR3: CATSRADPGEYSYGYTF

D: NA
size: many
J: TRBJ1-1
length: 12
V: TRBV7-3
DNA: TGTGCCAGCAGCCCTAGCGGACAGGAAGCTTTCTTT
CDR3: CASSPSGQEAFF

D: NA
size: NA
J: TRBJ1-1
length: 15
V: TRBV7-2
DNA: TGTGCCAGCAGCGCCGACACGGGAGTGGACACTGAAGCTTTCTTT
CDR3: CASSADTGVDTEAFF

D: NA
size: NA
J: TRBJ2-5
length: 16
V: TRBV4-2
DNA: TGTGCCAGCAGCCAAGAAGATTGGGCGGGCCAAGAGACCCAGTACTTC
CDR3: CASSQEDWAGQETQYF

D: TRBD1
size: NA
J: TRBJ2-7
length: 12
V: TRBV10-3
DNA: TGTGCCATCAGCCCAGGGGGCAACGAGCAGTACTTC
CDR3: CAISPGGNEQYF

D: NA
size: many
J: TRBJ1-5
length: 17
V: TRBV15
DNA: TGTGCCACCAGCAGAGATCGAAACAGCCCTACGAATCAGCCCCAGCATTTT
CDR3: CATSRDRNSPTNQPQHF

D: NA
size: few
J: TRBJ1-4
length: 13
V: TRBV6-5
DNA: TGTGCCAGCAGGGAGACGTCTAATGAAAAACTGTTTTTT
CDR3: CASRETSNEKLFF

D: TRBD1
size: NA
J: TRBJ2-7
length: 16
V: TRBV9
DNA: TGTGCCAGCAGCGTTCCCCCGGGACAGGGAGAAGACGAGCAGTACTTC
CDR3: CASSVPPGQGEDEQYF

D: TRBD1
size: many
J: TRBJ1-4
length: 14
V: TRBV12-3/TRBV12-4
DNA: TGTGCCAGCAGCCCGACAGGGAATAATGAAAAACTGTTTTTT
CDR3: CASSPTGNNEKLFF

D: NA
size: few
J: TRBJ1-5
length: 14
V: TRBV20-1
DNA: TGCAGTGTGGACGCCACCTATAGCAATCAGCCCCAGCATTTT
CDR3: CSVDATYSNQPQHF

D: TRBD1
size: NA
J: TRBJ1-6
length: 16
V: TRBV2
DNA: TGTGCCAGCGGGGGAAGGACCGGGACAGGTGGCTCACCCCTCCACTTT
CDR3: CASGGRTGTGGSPLHF

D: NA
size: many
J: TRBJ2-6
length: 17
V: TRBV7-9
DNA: TGTGCCAGCAGGGCCCTCAAAGGAGGCTCTGGGGCCAACGTCCTGACTTTC
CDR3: CASRALKGGSGANVLTF

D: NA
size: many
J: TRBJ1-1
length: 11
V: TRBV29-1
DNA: TGCAGCGTGGAACAGGGTGGGGAAGCTTTCTTT
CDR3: CSVEQGGEAFF

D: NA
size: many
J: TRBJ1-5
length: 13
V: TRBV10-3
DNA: TGTGCCATCACCCGGGACGGACAAGGGCCCCAGCATTTT
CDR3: CAITRDGQGPQHF

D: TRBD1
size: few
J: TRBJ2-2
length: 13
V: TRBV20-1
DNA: TGCAGTGCTAGCCGACAGGGCACCGGGGAGCTGTTTTTT
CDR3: CSASRQGTGELFF

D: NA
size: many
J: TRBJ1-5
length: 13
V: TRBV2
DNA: TGTGCCAGCAGACAGGGTCGAGATCAGCCCCAGCATTTT
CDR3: CASRQGRDQPQHF

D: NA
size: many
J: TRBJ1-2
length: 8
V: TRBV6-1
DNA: TGTGCCAGCAGTGAAAGGACCTTC
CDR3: CASSERTF

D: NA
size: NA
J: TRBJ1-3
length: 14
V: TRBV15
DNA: TGTGCCACCAGGAGTCCCGGACGGCTGAACACCATATATTTT
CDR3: CATRSPGRLNTIYF

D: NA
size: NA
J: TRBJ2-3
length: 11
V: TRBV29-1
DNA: TGCAGCGTTGAAGATAGAGATACGCAGTATTTT
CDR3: CSVEDRDTQYF

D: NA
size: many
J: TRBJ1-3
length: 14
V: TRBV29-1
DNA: TGCAGCGTTGTGGCAGGGTACTCTGGAAACACCATATATTTT
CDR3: CSVVAGYSGNTIYF

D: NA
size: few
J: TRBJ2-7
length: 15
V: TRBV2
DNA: TGTGCCAGCAGTAAGTACGCCGGGGTGAGGAACGAGCAGTACTTC
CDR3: CASSKYAGVRNEQYF

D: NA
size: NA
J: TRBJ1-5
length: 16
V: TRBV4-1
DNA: TGCGCCAGCAGCCAGAGTTGGGGATATAGCAATCAGCCCCAGCATTTT
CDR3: CASSQSWGYSNQPQHF

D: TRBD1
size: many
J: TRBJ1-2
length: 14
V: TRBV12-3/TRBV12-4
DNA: TGTGCCAGCAGTTCTGACAGGGTGGCCTATGGCTACACCTTC
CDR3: CASSSDRVAYGYTF

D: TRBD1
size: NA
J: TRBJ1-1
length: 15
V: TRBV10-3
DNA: TGTGCCATCAGAGGAGACAGGGGGCTGAACACTGAAGCTTTCTTT
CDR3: CAIRGDRGLNTEAFF

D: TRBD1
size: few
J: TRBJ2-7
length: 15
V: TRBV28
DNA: TGTGCCAGCAGTGCGCGCCGGGACAGCCACTACGAGCAGTACTTC
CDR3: CASSARRDSHYEQYF

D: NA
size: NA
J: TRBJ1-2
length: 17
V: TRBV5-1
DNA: TGCGCCAGCAGCCCGCGGGGTAGTATAGAAGCTAACTATGGCTACACCTTC
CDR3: CASSPRGSIEANYGYTF

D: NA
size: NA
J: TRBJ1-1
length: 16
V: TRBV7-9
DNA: TGTGCCAGCAGCCCACGGGACGGGCGGGGAAACACTGAAGCTTTCTTT
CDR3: CASSPRDGRGNTEAFF

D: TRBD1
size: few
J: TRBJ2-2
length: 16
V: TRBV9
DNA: TGTGCCAGCAGCGTAGGGGGGACAGGACACACCGGGGAGCTGTTTTTT
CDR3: CASSVGGTGHTGELFF

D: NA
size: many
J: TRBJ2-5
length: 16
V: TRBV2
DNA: TGTGCCAGCAGTCACCCCACAAGCCGACAGCAAGAGACCCAGTACTTC
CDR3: CASSHPTSRQQETQYF

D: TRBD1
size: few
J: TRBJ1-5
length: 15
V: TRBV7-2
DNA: TGTGCCAGCAGCGGGGGACAGGAAAGCAATCAGCCCCAGCATTTT
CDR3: CASSGGQESNQPQHF

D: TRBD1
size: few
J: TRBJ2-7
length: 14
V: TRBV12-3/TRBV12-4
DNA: TGTGCCAGCAGTTTGAGACAGGGAGAAAGCGAGCAGTACTTC
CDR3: CASSLRQGESEQYF

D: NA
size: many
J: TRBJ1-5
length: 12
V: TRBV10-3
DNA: TGTGCCACCCTGTCTAGCAATCAGCCCCAGCATTTT
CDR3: CATLSSNQPQHF

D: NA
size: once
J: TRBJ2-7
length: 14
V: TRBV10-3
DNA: TGTGCCAGCAGAGGGGGGACAGCCTCCTACGAGCAGTACTTC
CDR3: CASRGGTASYEQYF

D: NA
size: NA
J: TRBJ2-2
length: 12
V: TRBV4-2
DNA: TGTGCCAGCAGCCATGCCGCCAGGGAGCTGTTTTTT
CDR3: CASSHAARELFF

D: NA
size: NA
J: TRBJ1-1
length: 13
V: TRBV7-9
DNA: TGTGCCGGACTAGACTCGGGGGGGACTGAAGCTTTCTTT
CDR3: CAGLDSGGTEAFF

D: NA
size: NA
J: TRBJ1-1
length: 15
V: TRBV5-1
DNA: TGCGCCAGCTCCCCGGGACGCCAGCAGGTCACTGGAGCTTTCTTT
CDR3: CASSPGRQQVTGAFF

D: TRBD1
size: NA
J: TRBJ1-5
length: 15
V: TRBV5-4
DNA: TGTGCCATCAGCTTGTGGACAGGGGGCAATCAGCCCCAGCATTTT
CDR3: CAISLWTGGNQPQHF

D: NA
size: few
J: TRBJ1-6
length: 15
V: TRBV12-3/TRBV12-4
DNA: TGTGCCAGCAGTTCGAACAGGGACGGGGGATCACCCCTCCACTTT
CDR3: CASSSNRDGGSPLHF

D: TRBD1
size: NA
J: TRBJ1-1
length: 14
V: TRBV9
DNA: TGTGCCAGCAGCCGCGGACAGGCGGGCACTGAAGCTTTCTTT
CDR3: CASSRGQAGTEAFF

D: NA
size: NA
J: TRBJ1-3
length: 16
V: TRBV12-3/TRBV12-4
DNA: TGTGCCAGCACCGACTTGACAGGCCTCTCTGGAAACACCATATATTTT
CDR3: CASTDLTGLSGNTIYF

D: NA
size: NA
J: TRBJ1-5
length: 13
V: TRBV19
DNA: TGCGCCAGCAGCCAAGTCCCGGGAGGGCCCCAGCATTTT
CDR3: CASSQVPGGPQHF

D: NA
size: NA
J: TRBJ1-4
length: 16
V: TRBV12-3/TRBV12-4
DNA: TGTGCCAGCAGTTTACCCGGGCTCACTCGCAATGAAAAACTGTTTTTT
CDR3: CASSLPGLTRNEKLFF

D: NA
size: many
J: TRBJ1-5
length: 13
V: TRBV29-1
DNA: TGCAGCGTTGGAATCGGGGACGGGGAGCCCCAGCATTTT
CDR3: CSVGIGDGEPQHF

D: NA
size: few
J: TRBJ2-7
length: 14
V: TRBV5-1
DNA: TGCGCCAGCAGCTTGGACCCAGGTCCGTACGAGCAGTACTTC
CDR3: CASSLDPGPYEQYF

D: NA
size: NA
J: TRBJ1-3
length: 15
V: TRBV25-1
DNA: TGTGCCAGCAGCAGCGGCGGAACCTCTGGAAACACCATATATTTT
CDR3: CASSSGGTSGNTIYF

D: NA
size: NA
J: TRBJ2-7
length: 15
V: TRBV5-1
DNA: TGCGCCAGCAGCTTGGCTCCTAGTTCCCCCTACGAGCAGTACTTC
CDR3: CASSLAPSSPYEQYF

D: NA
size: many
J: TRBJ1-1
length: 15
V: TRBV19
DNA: TGTGCCAGTAGTTGGGCAGCTAACATGAACACTGAAGCTTTCTTT
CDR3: CASSWAANMNTEAFF

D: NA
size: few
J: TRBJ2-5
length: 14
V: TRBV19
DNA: TGTGCCTCCGCCCCGGGACGGACCCAAGAGACCCAGTACTTC
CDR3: CASAPGRTQETQYF

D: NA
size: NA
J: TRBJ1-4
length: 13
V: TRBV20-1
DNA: TGCAGTGCTAGGGAGGCAACTAATGAAAAACTGTTTTTT
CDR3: CSAREATNEKLFF